The 3 T cell receptor beta chains listed next were all sequenced from one sample in a study of blood T cell repertoires in COVID-19. This table comes from immunoSEQ multiplex PCR, and its TCRdb copy is limited to in-frame clones, with some not included. The profile shows 150,000 to 200,000 clones, approximately 92% of them singletons. The sequencing sample was made of peripheral blood. These receptors all stem from a woman aged 50 to 65 with acute or convalescent COVID-19.

The V and J genes are TRBV6-1 and TRBJ2-4; D gene unclear. The CDR3 is 14 residues long. The germline gives CDR1 MNHNS, CDR2 SASEGT. The V gene lost 5 bases and the J gene lost 8 bases, with 16 bases spanning the gap. CDR3 residues: CASSSVDVQDIQYF. As DNA, the CDR3 is TGTGCCAGCAGTTCCGTAGACGTTCAGGACATTCAGTACTTC.

The V call is TRBV5-8, the J call TRBJ1-2, with TRBD1 identical over 7 bases. V was clipped by 4 bases and J by 4 bases; unmatched bases: 10. The germline CDR1 and CDR2 sequences are SGHTS and YDEGEE. This CDR3 comprises 15 residues. CDR3 amino acids: CASSPIGQGVYGYTF. CDR3 in DNA: TGTGCCAGCAGCCCTATCGGGCAGGGGGTCTATGGCTACACCTTC.

The rearrangement uses TRBV2 and TRBJ1-2; the D gene is possibly TRBD1 (5 bases). The CDR3 sequence is 13 residues long. CDR1 SNHLY and CDR2 FYNNEI come from the germline V gene. Trimming removed 6 bases at V and 6 bases at J, with 14 bases between. The CDR3 DNA sequence: TGTGCCAGCAGCCAGACCGCGGGGCATGGCTACACCTTC. It codes for CASSQTAGHGYTF.